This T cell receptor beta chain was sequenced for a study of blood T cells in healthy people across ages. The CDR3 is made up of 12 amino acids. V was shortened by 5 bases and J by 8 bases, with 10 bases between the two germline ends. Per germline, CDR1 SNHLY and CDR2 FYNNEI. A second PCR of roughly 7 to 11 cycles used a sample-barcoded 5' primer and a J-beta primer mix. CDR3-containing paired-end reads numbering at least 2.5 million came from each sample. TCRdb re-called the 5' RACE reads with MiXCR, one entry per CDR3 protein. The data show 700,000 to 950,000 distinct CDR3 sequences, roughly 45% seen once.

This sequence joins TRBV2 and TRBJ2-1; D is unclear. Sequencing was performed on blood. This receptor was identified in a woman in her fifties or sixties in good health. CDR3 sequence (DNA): TGTGCCAGCAGTACCACGGGCGATGAGCAGTTCTTC. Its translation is CASSTTGDEQFF.